The sequence of this T cell receptor (beta chain) was determined in a study of siplizumab effects on memory and regulatory T cells (dated by TCRdb to between 2018 and 2020). For context, the study as a whole: The effect of the anti-CD2 antibody siplizumab on alloreactive T-cell subsets was examined in allogeneic mixed lymphocyte reactions constructed from human PBMCs. Summary of the overall study and its limitations: No functional confirmation was obtained for the suppressive function of proliferating Tregs from siplizumab cultures. Compared with memory T cells, unstimulated naive T cells appeared more diverse, and naive cells seemed to make a substantial contribution to the alloresponse. The cumulative frequency of alloreactive sequences that could be traced back to unstimulated CD4+ memory T cells was significantly reduced by siplizumab. Sequences below about 10^-5 frequency were poorly captured, so only a minor fraction of alloreactive clones could be mapped to unstimulated subsets. Among mappable alloreactive CD4+ clones, the Treg-derived fraction averaged around 63% with siplizumab versus around 25% in control reactions. Roughly 75-97% of proliferating CD4+ or CD8+ clones could not be assigned a naive or memory phenotype.

In a few donor pairs, further sequencing was done on unstimulated CD8+ naive, CD4+ memory, CD8+ TEMRA, CD4+ naive and CD8+ effector memory subsets. Sorted unstimulated T cells, along with proliferating T cells recovered from mixed lymphocyte reactions, underwent TCRbeta CDR3 sequencing. Fresh whole blood from ten HLA-typed healthy donors was used as the source from which PBMCs were isolated. The method behind the library was the immunoSEQ multiplex PCR assay. About 10^5 TCR templates per sample were assayed by the deep sequencing platform. Genomic DNA extracted from sorted T cells was used for TCRbeta CDR3 sequencing. Processing in the source paper ran as follows. Clonal analysis of TCRbeta CDR3 data was done in the R programming language. Comparing unstimulated samples against CFSE-low samples taken after the reaction was how alloreactive CD4+ and CD8+ clones were defined. Alloreactive CD4+ clones were assigned to regulatory or non-regulatory origin by matching sequences to sorted unstimulated Treg and non-Treg repertoires. TCRdb re-hosts the immuneACCESS table, in-frame sequences only. Its copies lack some clones; in the studies checked, an unresolved V gene accounts for under half of them, and the cause for the rest is not known. That table is the source of V, J and clone size, and D and trimming were worked out from the DNA. Counted in this sample were 45,000 to 60,000 clones; about 88% of them appeared once. The ten top clones hold under 0.35% of the sample.

As regards this clone: Its antigen is not yet known. No base qualities exist here, and no much larger clone lies one base off it.

From the cysteine up to the phenylalanine, the CDR3 has a length of 14 residues. The DNA shown is the 42-base CDR3, in frame from base 1. CDR1 and CDR2, looked up from the germline V gene (reference sequence), are SEHNR and FQNEAQ. Trimming removed 2 bases from V and 3 bases from J, leaving 10 bases between the germline ends. The origin of this receptor is a human donor in good health. The chain is assembled from TRBV7-9 and TRBJ1-2, with the D segment identity uncertain. Sequenced: naive CD8+ T cells sorted from blood. The label giving this sample's cell subset or site can be read as: unstimulated naive T cells. For the CDR3, the sequence is CASSLLFTDYGYTF. The bases are TGTGCCAGCAGCTTATTGTTCACCGACTATGGCTACACCTTC.